The clone carrying this T cell receptor (beta chain) was observed a handful of times. This specimen belongs to a study of T cells in Graves' hyperthyroidism and ophthalmopathy. What was amplified from RNA transcripts were TCR beta CDR3 regions. When the TCR CDR3 underwent first-round RT-PCR, the HTBI primer set was used. Each CDR3 protein is one row after TCRdb ran MiXCR on the multiplex PCR reads. The data show over 700,000 distinct CDR3 sequences, approximately 36% seen once. This CDR3 spans 13 amino acids. Germline values: CDR1 WNHNN, CDR2 SYGVQD (reference sequence). Losses at the gene ends were 3 bases for V and 3 bases for J; bases not matched to a gene: 1.

The TCR was taken from a woman aged 40 to 55 with Graves' hyperthyroidism. Input material: blood. This rearrangement joins TRBV10-1 to TRBJ2-7; TRBD1 matches 8 bases. As DNA, the CDR3 is TGCGCCAGCAGTGACGGGACAGGCTACGAGCAGTACTTC. Translation: CASSDGTGYEQYF.